The sequence of this TCR beta chain was determined in a study of T cells expressing NK-cell markers. Study as a whole: Sequencing of TCR beta repertoires drew on sorted CD3+CD56+NKG2C+, CD3+CD56+NKG2C- and CD3+CD56-NKG2C+ T cells. Seven sequenced donors out of eight were HCMV-seropositive, one seronegative.

Turning to this clonotype: Its antigen is unidentified.

The study, taken as a whole, reports: These same clonotypes (in several donors) also led the CD3+CD56-NKG2C+ fraction.

Germline values: CDR1 SGHRS, CDR2 YFSETQ. The length of the CDR3 is 15 residues. UMIs were included in TCR beta cDNA generated by 5'RACE template switching. TCRdb re-called the 5' RACE reads, yielding one record per CDR3 amino acid sequence without DNA. The sample has about 260,000 distinct CDR3 sequences. The sequenced sample was blood T cells: a sorted CD56 or NKG2C T cell subset, CD4+ or CD8+ T cells, or bulk PBMC T cells (not recorded which). The receptor was isolated from a woman aged 18 to 69 in good health. The V gene is TRBV5-1, the J gene TRBJ2-1. This chain's CDR3 is CASSLDGRSYNEQFF.